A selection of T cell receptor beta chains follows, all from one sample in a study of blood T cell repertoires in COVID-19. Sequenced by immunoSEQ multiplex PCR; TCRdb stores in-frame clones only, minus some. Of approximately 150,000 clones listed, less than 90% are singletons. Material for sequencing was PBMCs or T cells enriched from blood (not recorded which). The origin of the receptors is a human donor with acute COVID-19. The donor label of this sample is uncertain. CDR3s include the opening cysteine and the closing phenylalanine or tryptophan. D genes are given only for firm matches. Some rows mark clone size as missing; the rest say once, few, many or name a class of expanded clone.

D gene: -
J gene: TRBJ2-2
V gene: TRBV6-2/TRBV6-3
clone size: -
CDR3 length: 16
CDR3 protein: CASSYSRTSNTGELFF
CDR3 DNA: TGTGCCAGCAGTTACTCCAGGACTTCTAACACCGGGGAGCTGTTTTTT

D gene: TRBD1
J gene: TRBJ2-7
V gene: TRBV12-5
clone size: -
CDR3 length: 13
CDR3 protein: CASGRDRDYEQYF
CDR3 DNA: TGTGCTAGTGGTCGCGACAGGGACTACGAGCAGTACTTC

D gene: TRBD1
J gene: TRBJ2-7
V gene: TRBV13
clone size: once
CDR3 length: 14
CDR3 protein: CASSNPGQGVEQYF
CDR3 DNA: TGTGCCAGCTCAAACCCGGGACAGGGGGTCGAGCAGTACTTC

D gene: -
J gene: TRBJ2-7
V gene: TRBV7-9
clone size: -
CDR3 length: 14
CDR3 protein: CASSFGGAPSEQYF
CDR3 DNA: TGTGCCAGCAGCTTCGGAGGAGCCCCCTCGGAGCAGTACTTC

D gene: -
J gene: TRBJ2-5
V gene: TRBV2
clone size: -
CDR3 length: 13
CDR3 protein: CASRPWSEETQYF
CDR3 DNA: TGTGCCAGCAGACCATGGTCGGAAGAGACCCAGTACTTC

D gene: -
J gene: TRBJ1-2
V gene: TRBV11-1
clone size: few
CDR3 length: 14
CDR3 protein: CASSLVRGGYGYTF
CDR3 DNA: TGTGCCAGCAGCTTAGTTCGGGGGGGGTATGGCTACACCTTC

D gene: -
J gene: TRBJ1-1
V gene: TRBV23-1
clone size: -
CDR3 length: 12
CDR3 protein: CASSQPTGGAFF
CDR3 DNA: TGCGCCAGCAGTCAACCGACAGGTGGCGCTTTCTTT

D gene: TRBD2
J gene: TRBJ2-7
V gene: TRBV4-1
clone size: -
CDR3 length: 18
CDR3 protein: CASSPARGLAGGTYEQYF
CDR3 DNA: TGCGCCAGCAGCCCAGCCCGGGGACTAGCGGGGGGTACCTACGAGCAGTACTTC

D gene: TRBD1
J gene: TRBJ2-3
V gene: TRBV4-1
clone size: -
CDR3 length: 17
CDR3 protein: CASSQEGDRGFDDTQYF
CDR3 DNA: TGCGCCAGCAGCCAAGAGGGGGACAGGGGCTTTGACGATACGCAGTATTTT

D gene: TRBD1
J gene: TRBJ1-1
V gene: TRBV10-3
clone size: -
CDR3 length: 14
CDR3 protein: CAITATGGGTEAFF
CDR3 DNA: TGTGCCATCACCGCGACAGGGGGCGGCACTGAAGCTTTCTTT

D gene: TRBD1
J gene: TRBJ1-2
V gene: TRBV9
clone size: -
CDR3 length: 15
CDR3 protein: CASSAGQGAAYGYTF
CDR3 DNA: TGTGCCAGCAGCGCCGGACAGGGTGCCGCCTATGGCTACACCTTC

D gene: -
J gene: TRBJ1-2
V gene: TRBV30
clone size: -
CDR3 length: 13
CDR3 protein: CAWSRKDYYGYTF
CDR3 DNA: TGTGCCTGGAGTCGCAAGGACTACTATGGCTACACCTTC

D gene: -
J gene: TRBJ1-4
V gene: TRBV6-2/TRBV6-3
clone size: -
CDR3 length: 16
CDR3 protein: CASSSLSRLPREKLFF
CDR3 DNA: TGTGCCAGCAGTAGCCTGAGCCGTTTACCCCGTGAAAAACTGTTTTTT

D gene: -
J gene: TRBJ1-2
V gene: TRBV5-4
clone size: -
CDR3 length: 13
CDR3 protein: CASSTASGDGYTF
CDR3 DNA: TGTGCCAGCAGCACCGCTTCCGGGGATGGCTACACCTTC

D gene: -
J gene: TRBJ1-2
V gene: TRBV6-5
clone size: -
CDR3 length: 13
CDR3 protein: CASSYSYNYGYTF
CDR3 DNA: TGTGCCAGCAGTTACTCCTATAACTATGGCTACACCTTC

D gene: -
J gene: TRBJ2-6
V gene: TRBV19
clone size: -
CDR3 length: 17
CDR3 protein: CASSIWGHLSGANVLTF
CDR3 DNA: TGTGCCAGTAGTATCTGGGGACACCTTTCTGGGGCCAACGTCCTGACTTTC

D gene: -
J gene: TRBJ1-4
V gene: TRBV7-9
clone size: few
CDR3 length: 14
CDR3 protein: CASSLAQGYEKLFF
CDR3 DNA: TGTGCCAGCAGCTTAGCCCAGGGATATGAAAAACTGTTTTTT

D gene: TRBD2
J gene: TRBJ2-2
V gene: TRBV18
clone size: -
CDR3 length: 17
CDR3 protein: CASSPPGLAGSTGELFF
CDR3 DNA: TGTGCCAGCTCACCACCGGGACTAGCGGGGTCCACCGGGGAGCTGTTTTTT

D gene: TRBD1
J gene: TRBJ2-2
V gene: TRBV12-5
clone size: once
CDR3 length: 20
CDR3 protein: CASGLVRYQPGQKWAGELFF
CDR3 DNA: TGTGCTAGTGGTTTGGTACGGTACCAACCGGGACAGAAGTGGGCCGGGGAGCTGTTTTTT

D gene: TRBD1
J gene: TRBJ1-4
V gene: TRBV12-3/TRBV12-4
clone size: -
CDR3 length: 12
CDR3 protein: CASRRGQEKLFF
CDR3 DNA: TGTGCCAGCAGGAGGGGACAGGAAAAACTGTTTTTT

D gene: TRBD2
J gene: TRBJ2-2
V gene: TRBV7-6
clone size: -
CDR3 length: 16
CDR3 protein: CASSPRLAGGSGELFF
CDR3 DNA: TGTGCCAGCAGCCCTCGACTAGCGGGGGGATCGGGGGAGCTGTTTTTT

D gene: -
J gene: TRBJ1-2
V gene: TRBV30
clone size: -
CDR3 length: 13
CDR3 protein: CAWSQDSNYGYTF
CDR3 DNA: TGTGCCTGGAGTCAGGACAGCAACTATGGCTACACCTTC

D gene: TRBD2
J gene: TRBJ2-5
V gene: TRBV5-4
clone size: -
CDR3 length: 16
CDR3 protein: CASSLKAGGAGETQYF
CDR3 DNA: TGTGCCAGCAGCTTGAAAGCGGGGGGTGCGGGAGAGACCCAGTACTTC

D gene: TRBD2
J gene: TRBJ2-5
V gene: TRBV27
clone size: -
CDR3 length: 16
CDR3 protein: CASSLGGAGGRETQYF
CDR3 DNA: TGTGCCAGCAGTTTAGGTGGCGCGGGGGGCAGGGAGACCCAGTACTTC

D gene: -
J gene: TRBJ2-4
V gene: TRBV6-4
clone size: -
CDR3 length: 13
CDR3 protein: CASSDRSGNIQYF
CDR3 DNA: TGTGCCAGCAGTGACCGGTCAGGAAACATTCAGTACTTC

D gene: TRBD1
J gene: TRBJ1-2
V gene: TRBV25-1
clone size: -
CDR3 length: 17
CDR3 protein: CASSEYTDRGFNYGYTF
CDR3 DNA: TGTGCCAGCAGTGAATATACAGACAGGGGGTTTAACTATGGCTACACCTTC

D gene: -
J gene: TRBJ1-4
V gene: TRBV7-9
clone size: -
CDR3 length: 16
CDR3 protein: CASLEGGRSTNEKLFF
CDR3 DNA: TGTGCCAGCCTTGAAGGAGGACGGTCAACTAATGAAAAACTGTTTTTT

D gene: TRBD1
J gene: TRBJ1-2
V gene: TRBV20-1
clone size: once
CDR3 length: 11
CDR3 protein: CSAEGAHGYTF
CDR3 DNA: TGCAGTGCGGAGGGGGCCCATGGCTACACCTTC